This T cell receptor beta chain was observed in a study of shared clonotypes between healthy human individuals. Terminally differentiated effector memory CD45RA+ cells were excluded from the naive CD8 cells, which were CD45RO-negative and positively selected for CCR7. Study outcomes and limitations: Investigators collected only blood, and repertoires in tissues likely differ.

About 30,000 T cell genomes (roughly 220 ng DNA) went into each sorted-subset replicate. Methods used by the authors: ImmunoSEQ junction-only sequences lacked quality scores, so their filtering differed. Profiling relied on immunoSEQ multiplex PCR, and the TCRdb table lists in-frame clones only, not all of them. V and J calls and clone size are given by that table; D and trimming were obtained from the DNA. Of about 1,900,000 clones listed, about 94% were seen once; the top ten hold more than 0.9%. About this clone itself: No antigen is known for it.

Germline CDR1 reads SGHRS; CDR2 reads YFSETQ. This CDR3 region has 15 residues. V shed 0 bases, J shed 2 bases, and the junction held 5 bases outside the gene matches. Sequencing was carried out using naive CD8+ T cells sorted from blood. The sequence was collected from a man aged 18 to 29 in good health. The chain is built from TRBV5-1 and TRBJ2-7; 7 bases line up with TRBD2. CDR3 sequence (DNA): TGCGCCAGCAGCTTGGGCACTAGCGTAGCCTACGAGCAGTACTTC. It encodes CASSLGTSVAYEQYF. The variable domain in full, completed from reference TRBV5-1 and TRBJ2-7, reads KAGVTQTPRYLIKTRGQQVTLSCSPISGHRSVSWYQQTPGQGLQFLFEYFSETQRNKGNFPGRFSGRQFSNSRSEMNVSTLELGDSALYLCASSLGTSVAYEQYFGPGTRLTVT.